This T cell receptor (beta chain) emerged from a study of T cells after yellow fever vaccination. General observations from the study: Post-booster reappearance was seen for most primary-vaccination clones (about 96% CD4, around 91% CD8). Though weaker, the secondary response peaked faster, on day 5 versus 15.

Template switching with 5'RACE generated the TCR cDNA and added a universal primer site and UMIs. TCRdb fed the 5' RACE reads into MiXCR, producing one record per CDR3 protein. The profile shows 170,000 or so distinct CDR3 sequences, around 9.7% of them singletons. This clonotype was detected only a few times. The target antigen is unknown. The V end was cut by 7 bases, the J end by 0 bases, with 11 bases between. CDR3 length: 14 residues. Germline CDR1 is LNHDA and CDR2 is SQIVND (reference sequence). The material was CD8+ T cells sorted from PBMCs, obtained 45 days after the yellow fever booster vaccination. The chain combines TRBV19 with TRBJ2-3, with D perhaps TRBD1 or TRBD2 (5 bases each). The TCR comes from a man between 18 and 35 years old who received the YFV17D yellow fever vaccine. The CDR3 nucleotides read TGTGCCAGTACCTCCGGGACCAGCACAGATACGCAGTATTTT. Translated, it gives CASTSGTSTDTQYF. The complete variable domain, with remaining parts taken from reference TRBV19 and TRBJ2-3, reads DGGITQSPKYLFRKEGQNVTLSCEQNLNHDAMYWYRQDPGQGLRLIYYSQIVNDFQKGDIAEGYSVSREKKESFPLTVTSAQKNPTAFYLCASTSGTSTDTQYFGPGTRLTVL.